The clone carrying this T cell receptor beta chain was recorded at least ten times. A single record per CDR3 protein comes from TCRdb applying MiXCR to the 5' RACE reads. Among about 410,000 distinct CDR3 sequences listed, about a sixth were seen once. Trimming stripped 2 bases from V and 4 bases from J, with 18 bases between. This CDR3 is built from 16 residues. Germline CDR1 SGHRS, CDR2 YFSETQ. These data are taken from a study of T-cell memory formation after mild COVID-19. The chain recombines TRBV5-1 with TRBJ2-5; maybe TRBD2 (5 bases). This receptor was identified in a man younger than 35 who had mild COVID-19 (a few samples of this study predate the infection). Cell type and time point are not known. The material sequenced was PBMCs or a T cell subset sorted from them (not recorded which). The CDR3 region has the DNA TGCGCCAGCAGCTTTCAGCCCCGGGATGGTGGAGAGACCCAGTACTTC. It codes for CASSFQPRDGGETQYF. Full variable domain (missing parts from reference TRBV5-1 and TRBJ2-5): KAGVTQTPRYLIKTRGQQVTLSCSPISGHRSVSWYQQTPGQGLQFLFEYFSETQRNKGNFPGRFSGRQFSNSRSEMNVSTLELGDSALYLCASSFQPRDGGETQYFGPGTRLLVL.